The clone carrying this T cell receptor beta chain was recorded only once. Its antigen is currently unknown. A read error may account for a junction end that differs from germline. Using its own MiXCR run on the reads, TCRdb lists one record per CDR3 protein. The sample has tens of thousands of distinct CDR3 sequences; 45% to 50% are singletons. CDR3 length: 15 amino acids. The germline V gene has CDR1 SGHTA and CDR2 FQGNSA. The data originate from a study of type 1 regulatory T cells. Study-wide context: T-allo10 is an in vitro-generated, Tr1-enriched CD4 T cell product specific for alloantigen. Study conclusions and caveats: Type 1 regulatory T cells had a more restricted TCR repertoire than non-type 1 regulatory T cells.

The chain couples TRBV7-2 to TRBJ2-3; 8 bases line up with TRBD1. The TCR originated in a human donor in good health. Sequencing input: cultured non-Tr1 T cells, either the whole culture or a sorted T cell fraction (not recorded which). CDR3 DNA: TGTGCCAGCAGCCCCCGACAGGGGAAATCAGATACGCCGTATTTT. Translating gives CASSPRQGKSDTPYF.